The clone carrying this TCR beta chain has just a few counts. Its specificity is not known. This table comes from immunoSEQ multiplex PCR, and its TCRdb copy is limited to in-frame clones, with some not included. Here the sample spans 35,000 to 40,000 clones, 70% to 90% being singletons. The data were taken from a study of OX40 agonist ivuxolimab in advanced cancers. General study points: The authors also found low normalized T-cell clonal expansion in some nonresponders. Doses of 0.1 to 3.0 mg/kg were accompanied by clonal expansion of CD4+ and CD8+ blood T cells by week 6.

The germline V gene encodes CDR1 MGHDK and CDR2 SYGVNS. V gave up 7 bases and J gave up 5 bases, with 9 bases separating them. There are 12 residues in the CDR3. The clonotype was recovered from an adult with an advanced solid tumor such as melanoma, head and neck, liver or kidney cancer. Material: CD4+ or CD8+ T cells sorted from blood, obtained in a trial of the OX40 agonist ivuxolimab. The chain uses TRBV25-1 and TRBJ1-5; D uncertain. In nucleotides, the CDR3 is TGTGCCAGCACCGGTGGGGATCAGCCCCAGCATTTT. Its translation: CASTGGDQPQHF.